The 19 T cell receptor beta chains presented below share a single source sample, sequenced in a study of T cell responses to AZD1222 COVID-19 vaccine. Libraries were prepared by immunoSEQ multiplex PCR; TCRdb keeps only in-frame clonotypes and omits some of them. Found here are about 130,000 clones, about nine tenths of them singletons; the top ten hold approximately 1.5%. The source material was peripheral blood, sampled on day 0 of AZD1222 vaccination. The receptors originated from an adult in good health.

V is TRBV5-1 and J is TRBJ1-1, with TRBD1 as a possible D gene (5 bases). The CDR3 runs 13 residues. Trimming removed 6 bases from V and 0 bases from J, with 9 bases in between. The germline V gene encodes CDR1 SGHRS and CDR2 YFSETQ. CDR3 in amino acids: CASTGTVNTEAFF. The CDR3 DNA reads TGCGCCAGCACAGGGACGGTGAACACTGAAGCTTTCTTT.

This clone was detected only once. V is TRBV7-2 and J is TRBJ2-5; no clear D gene. The CDR3 consists of 15 residues. Germline-derived CDR1 and CDR2 are SGHTA and FQGNSA. The V end lost 3 bases, the J end lost 1 base, and 12 bases lay between the germline ends. This chain's CDR3 is CASSFFQSIQETQYF. As DNA, the CDR3 is TGTGCCAGCAGCTTTTTCCAGTCCATCCAAGAGACCCAGTACTTC. The full variable domain, with the rest looked up from reference TRBV7-2 and TRBJ2-5, is GAGVSQSPSNKVTEKGKDVELRCDPISGHTALYWYRQSLGQGLEFLIYFQGNSAPDKSGLPSDRFSAERTGGSVSTLTIQRTQQEDSAVYLCASSFFQSIQETQYFGPGTRLLVL.

J is TRBJ1-5 and V is TRBV5-6, with TRBD1 matching 9 bases. After removal of 1 base from V and 6 bases from J, the junction contained 5 bases not matched to a gene. The CDR3 is made up of 15 amino acids. Per germline, CDR1 SGHDT and CDR2 YYEEEE. The CDR3 nucleotides are TGTGCCAGCAGCTTGCTGACAGGGGGATCTCAGCCCCAGCATTTT. Protein: CASSLLTGGSQPQHF.

The chain links TRBV28 to TRBJ1-1; D perhaps matches TRBD1 (6 bases). The CDR3 contains 12 residues. Germline V gene data show CDR1 as MDHEN and CDR2 as SYDVKM. With 10 bases removed from V and 1 base from J, the gap between germline ends came to 10 bases. The CDR3 sequence is CATLQGNTEAFF. In DNA, the CDR3 is TGTGCCACCCTACAGGGGAACACTGAAGCTTTCTTT.

The chain has TRBV10-1 and TRBJ2-5, with TRBD2 matching over 8 bases. CDR1 WNHNN and CDR2 SYGVQD come from the germline V gene (reference sequence). The CDR3 loop spans 16 amino acids. The junction had 8 bases not matched to a gene; V was cut back by 4 bases and J by 1 base. DNA for the CDR3: TGCGCCAGCAGTGCTGGACTGGCGGGGGGCCAAGAGACCCAGTACTTC. As protein: CASSAGLAGGQETQYF.

This clone was detected only once. J is TRBJ1-2 and V is TRBV5-4; D is uncertain. The V end was cut by 4 bases, the J end by 1 base, with 2 bases between. Germline values: CDR1 SGHNT, CDR2 YYREEE (reference sequence). The length of the CDR3 is 11 residues. CDR3 loop: CASSGNYGYTF. CDR3 DNA sequence: TGTGCCAGCAGCGGTAACTATGGCTACACCTTC.

The rearrangement joins TRBV6-2 or TRBV6-3 to TRBJ1-1; D is unresolved. The V end lost 2 bases, the J end lost 6 bases, and 4 bases lay between the germline ends. The CDR3 totals 11 residues. CDR1 is MNHEY, CDR2 SVGEGT, per germline. The chain's CDR3 is CASSYPSEAFF. CDR3 bases: TGTGCCAGCAGTTACCCCTCTGAAGCTTTCTTT.

The V call is TRBV3-1 (or the pseudogene TRBV3-2), the J call TRBJ2-1; possible D gene TRBD2, 7 bases. V dropped 7 bases and J dropped 6 bases, with 19 bases sitting between them. The CDR3 is 15 amino acids. Per the germline V gene, CDR1 is LGHDT and CDR2 is YNNKEL (reference sequence). The chain's CDR3 is CASTPRGALSNEQFF. CDR3 DNA sequence: TGTGCCAGCACCCCACGGGGGGCATTGTCCAATGAGCAGTTCTTC.

The chain joins TRBV5-4 to TRBJ1-2; 10 positions match TRBD1. Germline CDR1 is SGHNT and CDR2 is YYREEE (reference sequence). The CDR3 sequence is 16 residues long. Losses at the gene ends were 1 base for V and 5 bases for J; bases not matched to a gene: 8. The CDR3 DNA reads TGTGCCAGCAGCTTGCGGGAGACAGGGGGCAAGTATGGCTACACCTTC. As protein: CASSLRETGGKYGYTF.

V and J are TRBV3-1 (or the pseudogene TRBV3-2) and TRBJ2-3; possible D gene TRBD1, 6 bases. The CDR3 sequence is 15 residues long. Trimming removed 0 bases from V and 5 bases from J, with 12 bases in between. Germline V CDR1 and CDR2: LGHDT, YNNKEL (reference sequence). CDR3 region: CASSQDLPGVDTQYF. Here the CDR3 DNA reads TGTGCCAGCAGCCAAGATCTGCCAGGGGTAGATACGCAGTATTTT.

The V gene is TRBV7-2, the J gene TRBJ2-1; weak D call: TRBD1 (6 bases). Germline lookup yields CDR1 SGHTA and CDR2 FQGNSA. V lost 3 bases and J 8 bases, leaving 11 bases between the germline ends. The CDR3 runs 13 residues. The CDR3 nucleotides read TGTGCCAGCAGCTTGGGGGCTTGGGATGAGCAGTTCTTC. Residues: CASSLGAWDEQFF.

This clone was seen a handful of times. CDR3 bases: TGTGCCAGCTATTACAGGGGTTCACCCCTCCACTTT. It yields the protein CASYYRGSPLHF. V gene TRBV12-3 or TRBV12-4 combines with J gene TRBJ1-6; TRBD1 matches 7 bases. This CDR3 is built from 12 residues. V lost 8 bases, J lost 9 bases, and 4 bases stayed unmatched.

The V and J genes are TRBV6-1 and TRBJ2-7; D tentatively reads TRBD1 or TRBD2 (5 bases each). The germline CDR1 and CDR2 sequences are MNHNS and SASEGT. Trimming removed 3 bases from V and 3 bases from J, with 15 bases in between. This CDR3 has 15 amino acids. The CDR3 loop reads CASSETMRGDYEQYF. The CDR3 DNA reads as TGTGCCAGCAGTGAGACGATGAGGGGTGACTACGAGCAGTACTTC.

V gene TRBV4-3 combines with J gene TRBJ1-2; D gene ambiguous. Germline V CDR1 and CDR2: LGHNA, YSLEER. V was clipped by 0 bases and J by 2 bases, with 4 bases between them. This CDR3 has 13 amino acids. The CDR3 nucleotides read TGCGCCAGCAGCCAAGACAGAAACTATGGCTACACCTTC. Its translation: CASSQDRNYGYTF.

This rearrangement joins TRBV25-1 to TRBJ2-5; TRBD1 or TRBD2 may be the D gene (6 bases each). The CDR3 runs 15 residues. V lost 1 base and J lost 5, with 14 bases in between. CDR1 is MGHDK, CDR2 SYGVNS, per germline. As DNA, the CDR3 is TGTGCCAGCAGTGAATTTGGGGGGCCCGCCGAGACCCAGTACTTC. Protein: CASSEFGGPAETQYF.

The chain couples TRBV19 to TRBJ1-4; the D gene is possibly TRBD1 (5 bases). The CDR3 totals 14 residues. Deletions cut 6 bases from V and 4 bases from J, with 12 bases between. Germline CDR1 is LNHDA and CDR2 is SQIVND (reference sequence). The CDR3 region has the DNA TGTGCCAGTAGCCAGACAGTGAGTAATGAAAAACTGTTTTTT. Residues: CASSQTVSNEKLFF. Complete variable domain (other parts from reference TRBV19 and TRBJ1-4): DGGITQSPKYLFRKEGQNVTLSCEQNLNHDAMYWYRQDPGQGLRLIYYSQIVNDFQKGDIAEGYSVSREKKESFPLTVTSAQKNPTAFYLCASSQTVSNEKLFFGSGTQLSVL.

The chain uses TRBV5-4 and TRBJ1-1; 8 bases line up with TRBD1. Germline V gene data show CDR1 as SGHNT and CDR2 as YYREEE (reference sequence). CDR3 length: 15 amino acids. J lost 1 base, V lost 4 bases, and 6 bases had no gene match. CDR3: CASSKQTGANTEAFF. The DNA for the CDR3 is TGTGCCAGCAGCAAGCAGACAGGGGCGAACACTGAAGCTTTCTTT.

The gene calls are TRBV18 and TRBJ2-7; TRBD1 matches at 11 bases. CDR3 length: 15 residues. Trimming at V came to 3 bases and at J to 7 bases, leaving 8 bases not matched to a gene. From germline, CDR1 is KGHSH and CDR2 LQKENI. Written as DNA, the CDR3 is TGTGCCAGCTCACCGCCGTGGGACAGGGGGAGTGAGCAGTACTTC. Protein: CASSPPWDRGSEQYF. The variable domain in full, with the rest retrieved from reference TRBV18 and TRBJ2-7, is NAGVMQNPRHLVRRRGQEARLRCSPMKGHSHVYWYRQLPEEGLKFMVYLQKENIIDESGMPKERFSAEFPKEGPSILRIQQVVRGDSAAYFCASSPPWDRGSEQYFGPGTRLTVT.

The V call is TRBV4-2, the J call TRBJ2-1; 7 nucleotides agree with TRBD1. CDR1 is LGHNA and CDR2 is YNFKEQ in the germline V gene. This CDR3 has 15 amino acids. With V trimmed by 3 bases and J by 8 bases, 10 bases remained unmatched. CDR3 sequence reads: CASSQEDREGDEQFF. The CDR3 nucleotides are TGTGCCAGCAGCCAGGAAGACAGGGAAGGGGATGAGCAGTTCTTC.